The next 16 T cell receptor beta chains were all read from a single sample in a study of patients and donors after allogeneic stem cell transplantation. TCRdb processed the RT-PCR reads anew with MiXCR; each CDR3 protein has one entry. The sample includes 150,000 to 250,000 distinct CDR3 sequences, 41% of them seen just once. Sample: blood, either unsorted or a sorted T cell fraction (not recorded which). Receptor source: a human donor who was either an allogeneic HSCT recipient or a stem cell or donor lymphocyte infusion donor (not recorded which). It is not recorded whose cells these are; they may come from a transplant donor.

The rearrangement links TRBV7-6 to TRBJ1-5; D is ambiguous. Germline V gene lookup returns CDR1 SGHVS and CDR2 FNYEAQ. This CDR3 comprises 13 residues. Trimming pared 0 bases from V and 6 bases from J, leaving 6 bases between. CDR3: CASSLAGIQPQHF. The CDR3 DNA reads as TGTGCCAGCAGCTTAGCAGGGATTCAGCCCCAGCATTTT.

This clonotype turned up a few times. The chain uses TRBV7-6 and TRBJ1-6; D is unclear. Trimming removed 0 bases from V and 10 bases from J, with 7 bases in between. The CDR3 has 13 residues. The germline gives CDR1 SGHVS, CDR2 FNYEAQ. CDR3 loop: CASSLATRSPLHF. The CDR3 nucleotides read TGTGCCAGCAGCTTAGCGACAAGATCACCCCTCCACTTT.

The table lists this clonotype with a few counts. Since no conserved phenylalanine or tryptophan closes the CDR3, a read error is the likely cause. It is unclear where the CDR3 begins or ends on the DNA, so no DNA is shown, and the CDR3 is as TCRdb lists it. V is TRBV1 and J is TRBJ1-4. TRBV1 is shown as a pseudogene. The CDR3 is 10 residues long, ends included. The CDR3 loop is CTSSQVESLV.

The gene calls are TRBV7-9 and TRBJ2-2; D unclear. V was cut by 0 bases and J by 6 bases, with 5 bases left in between. The CDR3 covers 13 residues. Germline V CDR1 and CDR2: SEHNR, FQNEAQ (reference sequence). The DNA for the CDR3 is TGTGCCAGCAGCTTAGCGGTGTCCGGGGAGCTGTTTTTT. Residues: CASSLAVSGELFF.

This chain uses TRBV29-1 with TRBJ1-2; TRBD1 matches at 7 bases. V lost 7 bases to trimming and J lost 6 bases; unmatched junction nucleotides: 17. This CDR3 has 15 residues. Germline V gene data show CDR1 as SQVTM and CDR2 as ANQGSEA. CDR3 coding DNA: TGCAGCGCCCCGGGCCCGGGACAGAGGAAGAATGGCTACACCTTC. Its translation is CSAPGPGQRKNGYTF.

The chain's CDR3 is CASSLDGIAEAFF. The CDR3 nucleotides read TGCGCCAGCAGCTTAGACGGGATAGCTGAAGCTTTCTTT. The V and J genes are TRBV5-1 and TRBJ1-1; no firm D call. V dropped 2 bases and J dropped 6 bases, with 11 bases sitting between them. The V gene's germline CDR1 is SGHRS and CDR2 YFSETQ. The CDR3 length is 13 residues.

The rearrangement joins TRBV29-1 to TRBJ2-1; D might be TRBD1 (6 bases). CDR3 length: 14 amino acids. V shed 6 bases and J shed 4 bases, with 16 bases lying between them. Germline-derived CDR1 and CDR2 are SQVTM and ANQGSEA. The CDR3 region is CSVLWGHTYNEQFF. CDR3 nucleotides: TGCAGCGTCCTCTGGGGACACACGTACAATGAGCAGTTCTTC.

The J gene is TRBJ2-1, the V gene TRBV5-1; 9 nucleotides agree with TRBD2. The germline V gene encodes CDR1 SGHRS and CDR2 YFSETQ. The CDR3 is 16 amino acids. The V and J ends lost 5 bases and 0 bases, in that order; junction bases with no gene match: 6. CDR3 nucleotide sequence: TGCGCCAGCAGGTTGACTAGCGGTCTCTCCTACAATGAGCAGTTCTTC. Protein product: CASRLTSGLSYNEQFF.

This clonotype turned up a few times. This chain joins TRBV15 and TRBJ1-5; D gene ambiguous. Germline loops: CDR1 LNHNV, CDR2 YYDKDF (reference sequence). This CDR3 has 13 amino acids. Deletions cut 5 bases from V and 4 bases from J, with 9 bases between. This chain's CDR3 is CATSVEENQPQHF. In DNA, the CDR3 is TGTGCCACCAGCGTAGAGGAAAATCAGCCCCAGCATTTT.

The chain uses TRBV6-5 and TRBJ1-6; D is undetermined. Between the trimmed V and J ends, which lost 2 bases and 10 bases, there was a span of 12 bases. The CDR3 extends over 14 amino acids. From germline, CDR1 is MNHEY and CDR2 SVGAGI. CDR3 DNA: TGTGCCAGCAGTTACGCGGGGAGAGGATCACCCCTCCACTTT. Protein: CASSYAGRGSPLHF.

Comment on this clonotype: One end of the junction is discordant with germline, which a read error may explain. This rearrangement joins TRBV5-6 to TRBJ1-1, with 8 bases aligning to TRBD1. CDR1 is SGHDT, CDR2 YYEEEE, per germline. The CDR3 extends over 14 amino acids. The CDR3 sequence is CASTLDREGTEAFF. The DNA of the CDR3 is TGTGCCAGCACCTTGGACAGGGAAGGTACTGAAGCTTTCTTT.

The chain uses TRBV4-3 and TRBJ1-6, with no clear D. The CDR3 contains 17 residues. Trimming took 1 base from V and 3 from J, leaving 13 bases between them. The germline V gene encodes CDR1 LGHNA and CDR2 YSLEER. The CDR3 DNA sequence: TGCGCCAGCAGCCAAGGGGCACCCGGGGACTATAATTCACCCCTCCACTTT. It codes for CASSQGAPGDYNSPLHF.

This chain joins TRBV10-3 and TRBJ1-5, with 12 bases lining up with TRBD1. CDR1 ENHRY and CDR2 SYGVKD come from the germline V gene. Unmatched junction bases numbered 2, after V lost 10 bases and J lost 4 bases. This CDR3 spans 13 amino acids. The CDR3 DNA reads TGTGCCACGGGACAGGGGGCGAATCAGCCCCAGCATTTT. Its protein product is CATGQGANQPQHF.

This clonotype was observed a handful of times. The chain carries TRBV4-2 and TRBJ1-1; no firm D call. The germline V gene encodes CDR1 LGHNA and CDR2 YNFKEQ. With 4 bases removed from V and 3 bases from J, the gap between germline ends came to 15 bases. The CDR3 has 15 residues. The CDR3 sequence: CASSRSGEDDTEAFF. The CDR3 DNA reads as TGTGCCAGCAGCCGGTCCGGGGAGGACGACACTGAAGCTTTCTTT.

Comment on this clonotype: The junction and the germline gene differ at one end; a read error may be behind it. V is TRBV9 and J is TRBJ1-2; 7 bases are shared with TRBD1. Germline loops: CDR1 SGDLS, CDR2 YYNGEE. The CDR3 has 13 residues. The CDR3 DNA is TGTGCCGGCAGCGTGAGCCAGGGGGGAGGCTACACCTTC. This encodes CAGSVSQGGGYTF.

The chain has TRBV6-6 and TRBJ2-4, with 9 bases identical to TRBD2. The CDR3 consists of 15 residues. The V gene end was trimmed by 5 bases and the J gene end by 8 bases; junction bases not matched to a gene: 10. The germline V gene encodes CDR1 MNHNY and CDR2 SVGAGI (reference sequence). CDR3 DNA: TGTGCCAGCAGTGGATCCGGGACTAGCTCGGACATTCAGTACTTC. This codes for CASSGSGTSSDIQYF.